The rows below give T cell receptor beta chains drawn from one sample of a study of shared clonotypes between healthy human individuals. Sequencing was performed with immunoSEQ multiplex PCR; in TCRdb, only in-frame clones are kept and a portion is missing. The data show around 1,000,000 clones, about 80% seen once. The sequenced sample was memory CD4+ T cells from PBMCs. Source of these receptors: a young man in good health. Some clones in this sample may be carry-over from other donors' samples. Both conserved end residues are part of each CDR3. D genes are given only for firm matches. Rows give clone size only sometimes, using once, few, many, or a class for an expanded clone.

CAWSGRPPDTQYF	TGTGCCTGGAGTGGGCGGCCCCCGGATACGCAGTATTTT	.	.	TRBV30	TRBJ2-3
CASSVTGSSYNEQFF	TGTGCCAGCAGCGTCACAGGTAGCTCCTACAATGAGCAGTTCTTC	.	.	TRBV2	TRBJ2-1
CASSPGRAGVTIDMNTEAFF	TGCGCCAGCAGCCCGGGGCGAGCGGGGGTGACGATAGACATGAACACTGAAGCTTTCTTT	.	many	TRBV4-3	TRBJ1-1
CASRRGVLGRDTQYF	TGCGCCAGCAGACGGGGAGTCCTGGGCAGGGATACGCAGTATTTT	.	.	TRBV5-1	TRBJ2-3
CASSDGVGGPTDTQYF	TGTGCCAGCAGTGACGGGGTGGGAGGGCCGACAGATACGCAGTATTTT	TRBD2	.	TRBV6-4	TRBJ2-3
CASSLGARSGANVLTF	TGTGCCAGCAGTTTGGGGGCCCGGTCTGGGGCCAACGTCCTGACTTTC	.	.	TRBV28	TRBJ2-6
CASSFSSGEETQYF	TGTGCCAGCAGCTTTTCTAGCGGTGAAGAGACCCAGTACTTC	TRBD2	.	TRBV7-9	TRBJ2-5
CASSLGYVLEQYF	TGTGCCAGCAGCTTAGGGTACGTCCTGGAGCAGTACTTC	.	.	TRBV11-2	TRBJ2-7
CASSSGASDYQETQYF	TGCGCCAGCAGCTCAGGGGCTAGCGATTACCAAGAGACCCAGTACTTC	.	.	TRBV5-1	TRBJ2-5
CASSVLENTGELFF	TGTGCCAGCAGCGTACTGGAGAACACCGGGGAGCTGTTTTTT	.	few	TRBV9	TRBJ2-2
CASTDRLFEKLFF	TGTGCCAGTACCGACAGGTTATTCGAAAAACTGTTTTTT	.	once	TRBV19	TRBJ1-4
CASSLDQLRSYVCNEQFF	TGTGCCAGCAGCTTAGACCAGCTCAGGTCCTACGTTTGCAATGAGCAGTTCTTC	.	.	TRBV7-2	TRBJ2-1
CVSSGLAGGLFF	TGTGTCAGCAGTGGACTAGCGGGAGGGCTGTTTTTT	TRBD2	.	TRBV28	TRBJ2-2
CASSYGTGELFF	TGTGCCAGCAGTTACGGAACCGGGGAGCTGTTTTTT	.	.	TRBV6-5	TRBJ2-2
CASSLIAASSYEQYF	TGTGCCAGCAGTTTGATCGCAGCATCCTCCTACGAGCAGTACTTC	.	few	TRBV27	TRBJ2-7
CSVGGHLNTEAFF	TGCAGCGTAGGGGGACATTTGAACACTGAAGCTTTCTTT	.	.	TRBV29-1	TRBJ1-1
CASKGQGRTDTQYF	TGTGCCAGCAAAGGACAGGGGAGGACAGATACGCAGTATTTT	TRBD1	.	TRBV5-4	TRBJ2-3
CASKGAAGEGSGANVLTF	TGTGCCAGCAAGGGCGCGGCGGGAGAAGGATCTGGGGCCAACGTCCTGACTTTC	TRBD2	.	TRBV28	TRBJ2-6
CASSDTGLRATALKQYF	TGCGCCAGCAGCGATACGGGCCTTAGGGCGACAGCGTTGAAGCAGTACTTC	.	.	TRBV10-1	TRBJ2-7
CASSPIFGNTIYF	TGTGCCAGCAGTCCAATTTTTGGAAACACCATATATTTT	.	few	TRBV6-5	TRBJ1-3
CSVQRNEAFF	TGCAGTGTGCAGAGAAATGAAGCTTTCTTT	.	.	TRBV20-1	TRBJ1-1
CASSSSGTANTEAFF	TGCGCCAGCAGCTCCTCCGGGACAGCGAACACTGAAGCTTTCTTT	TRBD1	.	TRBV5-1	TRBJ1-1
CASSYGWGLTNYGYTF	TGTGCCAGCAGTTACGGGTGGGGCCTCACAAACTATGGCTACACCTTC	.	.	TRBV6-5	TRBJ1-2
CASSYERALGEQFF	TGTGCCAGCAGCTACGAACGAGCGTTAGGTGAGCAGTTCTTC	.	few	TRBV11-2	TRBJ2-1
CASSIGGHSNQPQHF	TGTGCCAGTAGTATAGGGGGACATAGCAATCAGCCCCAGCATTTT	.	few	TRBV19	TRBJ1-5
CAISPGQGQNQPQHF	TGTGCCATCAGCCCGGGACAGGGCCAAAATCAGCCCCAGCATTTT	TRBD1	.	TRBV10-3	TRBJ1-5
CASSRRGGSGNEQFF	TGTGCCAGCAGCCGCCGAGGGGGTTCGGGTAATGAGCAGTTCTTC	.	.	TRBV7-9	TRBJ2-1
CASSLYQGDTNEKLFF	TGTGCCAGCAGCTTATATCAGGGAGACACTAATGAAAAACTGTTTTTT	.	many	TRBV7-8	TRBJ1-4
CASSLRSTYEQYF	TGTGCCAGCAGTTTGAGGAGCACCTACGAGCAGTACTTC	.	.	TRBV28	TRBJ2-7
CASSAGATNEKLFF	TGTGCCAGCAGTGCGGGTGCAACTAATGAAAAACTGTTTTTT	.	few	TRBV25-1	TRBJ1-4
CASSSRFWTSGSPDEQFF	TGTGCCAGTAGTTCCCGTTTCTGGACTAGCGGGAGCCCAGATGAGCAGTTCTTC	TRBD2	once	TRBV19	TRBJ2-1
CASSPQQGADEKLFF	TGTGCCAGCAGTCCTCAACAGGGGGCGGATGAAAAACTGTTTTTT	TRBD1	.	TRBV28	TRBJ1-4
CASSSRPGGAGANVLTF	TGTGCCAGCAGTTCAAGGCCAGGGGGCGCTGGGGCCAACGTCCTGACTTTC	TRBD1	.	TRBV28	TRBJ2-6
CASSPHREFTEAFF	TGTGCCAGCAGCCCCCACAGGGAGTTCACTGAAGCTTTCTTT	.	.	TRBV28	TRBJ1-1
CASSTGGYFSNQPQHF	TGTGCCAGCAGCACCGGCGGGTACTTTAGCAATCAGCCCCAGCATTTT	.	.	TRBV28	TRBJ1-5
CASSVEDEKLFF	TGTGCCAGCAGCGTTGAGGATGAAAAACTGTTTTTT	.	.	TRBV9	TRBJ1-4
CASRREGHEKLFF	TGTGCCAGCAGGCGGGAGGGGCATGAAAAACTGTTTTTT	.	.	TRBV2	TRBJ1-4
CASSQDRASPHYEQYF	TGTGCCAGCAGCCAAGATAGAGCTAGCCCCCACTACGAGCAGTACTTC	.	once	TRBV5-5	TRBJ2-7
CASSLGLARNIQYF	TGTGCCAGCAGCTTAGGACTAGCGCGAAACATTCAGTACTTC	TRBD2	once	TRBV7-2	TRBJ2-4
CASSIRVGTGYQPQHF	TGTGCCAGTAGTATCCGGGTAGGGACAGGGTATCAGCCCCAGCATTTT	TRBD1	.	TRBV19	TRBJ1-5
CASRRKTELNTEAFF	TGTGCCAGCAGGAGGAAGACAGAATTGAACACTGAAGCTTTCTTT	.	.	TRBV2	TRBJ1-1
CASSRPDTGLQGTEAFF	TGTGCCAGCAGCCGCCCAGACACGGGGCTACAGGGCACTGAAGCTTTCTTT	.	.	TRBV4-2	TRBJ1-1
CASSLAREGTEQFF	TGTGCCAGCAGCTTAGCCAGGGAGGGTACCGAGCAGTTCTTC	TRBD2	.	TRBV7-2	TRBJ2-1
CAISSGTGAGELFF	TGTGCCATCAGTTCCGGGACAGGGGCCGGGGAGCTGTTTTTT	TRBD1	.	TRBV10-3	TRBJ2-2
CASSVALEDTQYF	TGTGCCAGCAGCGTAGCACTAGAGGATACGCAGTATTTT	.	once	TRBV9	TRBJ2-3
CASSQGFGDDTQYF	TGCGCCAGCAGCCAAGGGTTTGGGGACGATACGCAGTATTTT	.	.	TRBV4-1	TRBJ2-3
CASSLLGGTDTQYF	TGCGCCAGCAGCTTGTTGGGCGGGACAGATACGCAGTATTTT	.	.	TRBV5-1	TRBJ2-3
CASRLELQVASGTYEQYF	.	.	once	TRBV12-2	TRBJ2-7